Below, 24 T cell receptor beta chains from the same sample are listed, as sequenced in a study of blood T cell repertoires in COVID-19. This table comes from immunoSEQ multiplex PCR, and its TCRdb copy is limited to in-frame clones, with some not included. Of about 200,000 clones in the sample, roughly 80% were seen once. Sample: peripheral blood. The receptor set was obtained from a man aged 55-75 years with acute or convalescent COVID-19.

CDR3 loop: CASSIRTGGSEAFF. CDR3 coding DNA: TGTGCCAGTAGTATCAGGACAGGGGGCTCTGAAGCTTTCTTT. J is TRBJ1-1 and V is TRBV19; TRBD1 aligns across 11 bases. The CDR3 is 14 amino acids. V dropped 3 bases and J dropped 6; count of bases not matched to a gene: 3. Germline V gene data show CDR1 as LNHDA and CDR2 as SQIVND (reference sequence).

V and J are TRBV18 and TRBJ1-4; 10 nucleotides align to TRBD1. CDR1 KGHSH and CDR2 LQKENI come from the germline V gene. Trimming at V came to 4 bases and at J to 6 bases, leaving 11 bases not matched to a gene. This CDR3 spans 17 amino acids. The CDR3 region is CASSLRRQGTGDEKLFF. DNA for the CDR3: TGTGCCAGCTCACTTCGGCGACAGGGGACAGGGGATGAAAAACTGTTTTTT.

This clone was detected only a few times. The chain joins TRBV6-5 to TRBJ2-7; D possibly corresponds to TRBD1 (6 bases). The CDR3 sequence is 13 residues long. Trimming left V 2 bases short and J 6 bases short, with 11 bases between. The germline CDR1 and CDR2 sequences are MNHEY and SVGAGI. In nucleotides, the CDR3 is TGTGCCAGCAGTTACGACAGGCCGAGCGAGCAGTACTTC. This translates into CASSYDRPSEQYF.

The chain is built from TRBV6-5 and TRBJ1-1; D perhaps matches TRBD1 (5 bases). The germline V gene encodes CDR1 MNHEY and CDR2 SVGAGI. Trimming took off 4 bases at V and 6 bases at J, with 18 bases between the two ends. This CDR3 region has 15 residues. CDR3: CASSWQGSVGAEAFF. DNA for the CDR3: TGTGCCAGCAGTTGGCAGGGATCCGTAGGCGCTGAAGCTTTCTTT.

The chain employs TRBV25-1 and TRBJ2-1, with unresolved D. Germline V gives CDR1 MGHDK, CDR2 SYGVNS. Trimming left V 4 bases short and J 4 bases short, with 8 bases between. The CDR3 spans 13 residues. CDR3 sequence reads: CASSVSGYNEQFF. The CDR3 bases are TGTGCCAGCAGTGTTTCCGGTTACAATGAGCAGTTCTTC.

This clone was recorded once. CDR3 in DNA: TGCAGCGCGGGGACAGTCTCCTACGAGCAGTACTTC. As protein: CSAGTVSYEQYF. The chain carries TRBV29-1 and TRBJ2-7, with 7 bases aligning to TRBD1. The CDR3 has 12 residues. After removal of 7 bases from V and 0 bases from J, the junction contained 3 bases not matched to a gene. CDR1 and CDR2 (germline): SQVTM, ANQGSEA.

This rearrangement joins TRBV18 to TRBJ1-1, with 9 bases that match TRBD1. The CDR3 runs to 15 residues. V lost 1 base and J lost 4; bases outside the gene matches: 4. Per germline, CDR1 KGHSH and CDR2 LQKENI. CDR3 nucleotide sequence: TGTGCCAGCTCACCACTACAGGGGGCTGGCACTGAAGCTTTCTTT. Amino acid sequence: CASSPLQGAGTEAFF.

The sample holds one count of this clone. The rearrangement links TRBV5-4 to TRBJ2-4; tentative D call: TRBD2 (6 bases). Between the trimmed V and J ends, which lost 3 bases and 1 base, there was a span of 14 bases. The CDR3 length is 16 residues. CDR1 and CDR2 (germline): SGHNT, YYREEE (reference sequence). The CDR3 sequence is CASSSGLPLAKNIQYF. CDR3 DNA sequence: TGTGCCAGCAGCTCTGGACTACCATTGGCCAAAAACATTCAGTACTTC.

This clone was detected only once. CDR3 sequence: CASSLAGTRDGYTF. DNA for the CDR3: TGTGCCAGCAGCTTGGCCGGGACACGCGATGGCTACACCTTC. This chain uses TRBV5-4 with TRBJ1-2; tentative D call: TRBD1 (6 bases). The CDR3 consists of 14 residues. Germline loops: CDR1 SGHNT, CDR2 YYREEE (reference sequence). Trimming stripped 0 bases from V and 6 bases from J, with 12 bases between.

The rearrangement uses TRBV19 and TRBJ2-2; 9 bases map to TRBD1. The CDR3 sequence is 15 residues long. Germline-derived CDR1 and CDR2 are LNHDA and SQIVND (reference sequence). After removal of 6 bases from V and 1 base from J, the junction contained 3 bases not matched to a gene. CDR3 sequence: CASSTGQGNTGELFF. Written as DNA, the CDR3 is TGTGCCAGTAGCACGGGACAGGGGAACACCGGGGAGCTGTTTTTT. Full variable domain (missing parts from reference TRBV19 and TRBJ2-2): DGGITQSPKYLFRKEGQNVTLSCEQNLNHDAMYWYRQDPGQGLRLIYYSQIVNDFQKGDIAEGYSVSREKKESFPLTVTSAQKNPTAFYLCASSTGQGNTGELFFGEGSRLTVL.

The V gene is TRBV3-1 (or the pseudogene TRBV3-2), the J gene TRBJ1-1; the D gene is possibly TRBD1 (5 bases). The CDR3 runs 20 residues. Germline lookup yields CDR1 LGHDT and CDR2 YNNKEL (reference sequence). The V gene lost 5 bases and the J gene lost 3 bases, with 31 bases spanning the gap. This CDR3 is CASSTRQDIEWFRDHTEAFF. The CDR3 nucleotides read TGTGCCAGCAGCACACGACAAGACATAGAATGGTTCAGGGATCACACTGAAGCTTTCTTT.

The chain recombines TRBV5-1 with TRBJ2-1; 13 bases align to TRBD2. The length of the CDR3 is 17 residues. V shed 3 bases and J 8 bases; nucleotides not matched to a gene: 11. Germline lookup yields CDR1 SGHRS and CDR2 YFSETQ. CDR3 nucleotides: TGCGCCAGCAGCTCCGGGACTAGCGGGATTTCGTGGGATGAGCAGTTCTTC. Translated: CASSSGTSGISWDEQFF.

The chain carries TRBV5-4 and TRBJ2-3, with 13 nucleotides matching TRBD2. The junction had 3 bases not matched to a gene; V was cut back by 3 bases and J by 2 bases. The CDR3 loop spans 16 amino acids. Germline loops: CDR1 SGHNT, CDR2 YYREEE (reference sequence). CDR3 in DNA: TGTGCCAGCAGCTCCACTAGCGGGAGGGTCACAGATACGCAGTATTTT. This translates into CASSSTSGRVTDTQYF.

This chain joins TRBV6-5 and TRBJ1-1; D not resolved. CDR1 and CDR2 (germline): MNHEY, SVGAGI. The length of the CDR3 is 14 residues. Between the trimmed V and J ends, which lost 7 bases and 0 bases, there was a span of 12 bases. CDR3 DNA sequence: TGTGCCAGCACGACTCACGGGATGAACACTGAAGCTTTCTTT. It specifies CASTTHGMNTEAFF.

The chain has TRBV19 and TRBJ2-1; D unclear. This CDR3 is 17 amino acids long. V lost 3 bases to trimming and J lost 4 bases, with 19 bases between them. CDR1 is LNHDA, CDR2 SQIVND, per germline (reference sequence). The chain's CDR3 is CASSIGRGSLYYNEQFF. CDR3 nucleotide sequence: TGTGCCAGTAGTATCGGTCGCGGTAGCCTATATTACAATGAGCAGTTCTTC.

The V and J genes are TRBV27 and TRBJ2-2; weak D call: TRBD1 (8 bases). Germline V lookup: CDR1 MNHEY, CDR2 SMNVEV (reference sequence). Trimming removed 3 bases from V and 4 bases from J, with 15 bases in between. The CDR3 sequence is 16 residues long. The CDR3 loop reads CASSFSTGGATGELFF. The CDR3 nucleotides read TGTGCCAGCAGTTTCTCTACAGGGGGGGCCACCGGGGAGCTGTTTTTT.

The rearrangement links TRBV15 to TRBJ1-3, with D hard to call. Germline CDR1 LNHNV, CDR2 YYDKDF (reference sequence). The CDR3 is 11 amino acids. Trimming took 5 bases from V and 5 from J, leaving 4 bases between them. The CDR3 nucleotides are TGTGCCACCAGCGACAGAAACACCATATATTTT. Its translation is CATSDRNTIYF. The full variable domain, rest sourced from reference TRBV15 and TRBJ1-3, is DAMVIQNPRYQVTQFGKPVTLSCSQTLNHNVMYWYQQKSSQAPKLLFHYYDKDFNNEADTPDNFQSRRPNTSFCFLDIRSPGLGDTAMYLCATSDRNTIYFGEGSWLTVV.

The rearrangement joins TRBV7-9 to TRBJ1-6; 8 bases agree with TRBD1. With 1 base clipped from V and 6 bases from J, the junction kept 5 bases outside the gene matches. CDR1 is SEHNR, CDR2 FQNEAQ, per germline (reference sequence). This CDR3 comprises 16 residues. The DNA for the CDR3 is TGTGCCAGCAGCTTAGGACAGGGGAATCGTAATTCACCCCTCCACTTT. Translation gives CASSLGQGNRNSPLHF. Together with reference TRBV7-9 and TRBJ1-6, the CDR3 gives the full variable domain: DTGVSQNPRHKITKRGQNVTFRCDPISEHNRLYWYRQTLGQGPEFLTYFQNEAQLEKSRLLSDRFSAERPKGSFSTLEIQRTEQGDSAMYLCASSLGQGNRNSPLHFGNGTRLTVT.

The chain couples TRBV29-1 to TRBJ2-1; 12 nucleotides agree with TRBD2. Germline loops: CDR1 SQVTM, CDR2 ANQGSEA. Losses at the gene ends were 1 base for V and 8 bases for J; bases not matched to a gene: 3. This CDR3 has 14 residues. The CDR3, as DNA: TGCAGCGTTGAAGGGACTAGCGGGATCTATGAGCAGTTCTTC. This sequence encodes CSVEGTSGIYEQFF.

This clone was seen a few times. The chain employs TRBV5-8 and TRBJ2-5, with 13 bases identical to TRBD2. This CDR3 has 15 amino acids. V gave up 4 bases and J gave up 3 bases; unmatched junction bases: 3. Germline CDR1 is SGHTS and CDR2 is YDEGEE. This chain's CDR3 is CASSPGTSGEETQYF. Here the CDR3 DNA reads TGTGCCAGCAGCCCTGGGACTAGCGGGGAAGAGACCCAGTACTTC.

The rearrangement uses TRBV3-1 (or the pseudogene TRBV3-2) and TRBJ1-6; TRBD1 aligns across 7 bases. Germline assignment: CDR1 LGHDT and CDR2 YNNKEL (reference sequence). Trimming cost V 2 bases and J 10 bases; bases outside gene matches: 8. The CDR3 runs 15 residues. This CDR3 reads CASSQLRTGKSPLHF. The CDR3 DNA is TGTGCCAGCAGCCAATTACGGACAGGAAAGTCACCCCTCCACTTT.

The rearrangement uses TRBV27 and TRBJ2-1; 8 positions agree with TRBD2. Germline lookup yields CDR1 MNHEY and CDR2 SMNVEV (reference sequence). V lost 9 bases to trimming and J lost 0 bases; unmatched junction nucleotides: 7. This CDR3 is 15 amino acids long. The CDR3 DNA sequence: TGTGCCAGTACAAGCGGGACTAGCTCCTACAATGAGCAGTTCTTC. Translated: CASTSGTSSYNEQFF.

The chain recombines TRBV7-2 with TRBJ2-1, with D possibly matching TRBD2 (7 bases). Germline V gene lookup returns CDR1 SGHTA and CDR2 FQGNSA. Trimming cost V 1 base and J 8 bases, with 18 bases left between them. This CDR3 is 16 amino acids long. CDR3 DNA: TGTGCCAGCAGCTTAGGGAGGGGGGGCGGTATAGATGAGCAGTTCTTC. Protein product: CASSLGRGGGIDEQFF.

This chain uses TRBV24-1 with TRBJ1-5, with a weak D call TRBD1 (5 bases). V was shortened by 9 bases and J by 0 bases, with 14 bases between the two germline ends. Germline CDR1 and CDR2: KGHDR and SFDVKD. There are 15 residues in the CDR3. The CDR3 protein is CATSGGVSSNQPQHF. CDR3 nucleotide sequence: TGTGCCACCTCCGGAGGGGTCTCTAGCAATCAGCCCCAGCATTTT.